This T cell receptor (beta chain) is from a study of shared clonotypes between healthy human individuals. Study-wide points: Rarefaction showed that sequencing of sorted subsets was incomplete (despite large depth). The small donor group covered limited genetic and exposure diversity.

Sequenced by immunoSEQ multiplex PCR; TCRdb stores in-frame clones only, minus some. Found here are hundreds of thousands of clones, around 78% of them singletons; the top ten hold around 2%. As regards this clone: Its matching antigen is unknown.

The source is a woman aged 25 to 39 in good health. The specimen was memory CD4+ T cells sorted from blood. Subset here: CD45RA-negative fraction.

The CDR3 DNA reads as TGTGCCAGCAGGGGGAACTATGGCTACACCTTC. It codes for CASRGNYGYTF. This chain links TRBV28 with TRBJ1-2, with D unresolved. The V gene's germline CDR1 is MDHEN and CDR2 SYDVKM. Deletions cut 6 bases from V and 2 bases from J, with 4 bases between. This CDR3 spans 11 amino acids.